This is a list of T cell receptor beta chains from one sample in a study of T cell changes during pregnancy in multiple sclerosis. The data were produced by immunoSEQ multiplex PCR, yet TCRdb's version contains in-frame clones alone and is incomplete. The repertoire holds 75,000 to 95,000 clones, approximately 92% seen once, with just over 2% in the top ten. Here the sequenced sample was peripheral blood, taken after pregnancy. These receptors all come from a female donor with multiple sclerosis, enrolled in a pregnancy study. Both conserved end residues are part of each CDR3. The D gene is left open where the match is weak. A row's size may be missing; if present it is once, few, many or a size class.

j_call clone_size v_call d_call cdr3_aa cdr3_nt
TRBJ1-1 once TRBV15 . CATSRVGGPMNTEAFF TGTGCCACCAGCAGAGTGGGGGGGCCGATGAACACTGAAGCTTTCTTT
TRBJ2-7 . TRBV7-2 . CASSYQETYEQYF TGTGCCAGCAGCTATCAGGAAACCTACGAGCAGTACTTC
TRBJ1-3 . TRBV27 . CASRSGTGNTIYF TGTGCCAGCAGATCCGGGACTGGAAACACCATATATTTT
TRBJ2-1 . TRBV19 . CASSGQDYRNEQFF TGTGCCAGTAGTGGCCAGGACTATCGCAATGAGCAGTTCTTC
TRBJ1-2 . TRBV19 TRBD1 CASSPTGGYGYTF TGTGCCAGTAGTCCTACAGGGGGCTATGGCTACACCTTC
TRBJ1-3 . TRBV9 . CASTEGTPSGNTIYF TGTGCCAGCACGGAGGGGACCCCTTCTGGAAACACCATATATTTT
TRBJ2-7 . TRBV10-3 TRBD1 CAISEIGGVYEQYF TGTGCCATCAGTGAGATAGGGGGCGTGTACGAGCAGTACTTC
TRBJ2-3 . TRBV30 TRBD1 CAWSTGTGADTQYF TGTGCCTGGAGTACCGGGACAGGGGCAGATACGCAGTATTTT
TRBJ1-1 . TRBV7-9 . CASSLGGDTEAFF TGTGCCAGCAGCTTGGGGGGGGACACTGAAGCTTTCTTT
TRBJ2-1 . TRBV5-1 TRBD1 CASSPEGASYNEQFF TGCGCCAGCAGCCCTGAGGGGGCCTCCTACAATGAGCAGTTCTTC
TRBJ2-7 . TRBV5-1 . CASSLAGQAYEQYF TGCGCCAGCAGCTTGGCCGGTCAAGCCTACGAGCAGTACTTC
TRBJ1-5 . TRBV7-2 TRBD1 CASSRTGDNQPQHF TGTGCCAGCAGCCGGACAGGGGACAATCAGCCCCAGCATTTT
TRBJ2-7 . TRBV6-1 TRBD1 CASSGLGTGEGEQYF TGTGCCAGCAGTGGCCTCGGGACAGGGGAGGGAGAGCAGTACTTC
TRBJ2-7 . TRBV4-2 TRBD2 CASSHLPGTSGTYEQYF TGTGCCAGCAGCCATCTCCCAGGGACTAGCGGTACCTACGAGCAGTACTTC
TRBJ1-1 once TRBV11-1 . CASSPDRGNTEAFF TGTGCCAGCAGCCCGGACCGGGGGAACACTGAAGCTTTCTTT
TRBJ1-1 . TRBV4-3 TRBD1 CASSRNLGGTGLFGTEAFF TGCGCCAGCAGCCGGAATCTCGGGGGGACAGGGTTGTTCGGGACTGAAGCTTTCTTT